The sequence of this T cell receptor beta chain was determined in a study of blood T cell repertoires in COVID-19 (dated by TCRdb to the early 2020s). As for the study more broadly: The collaborator samples originated in the United States, Italy and Spain and spanned the acute and convalescent phases of COVID-19. Samples came from the ongoing ImmuneRACE study (first 160 participants) plus 1,254 subjects from 6 global collaborators. The repertoires were released in a freely available public database intended as a resource for research on the immune response to SARS-CoV-2. Subjects who had been exposed to COVID-19, were actively infected with it, or had recovered from it provided the deeply sampled blood TCRbeta repertoires that made up the dataset. Sample metadata almost always included a de-identified subject ID, COVID-19 status, age in years and sex. Where available, HLA class I and class II types were taken from metadata supplied by the sample provider and were not determined by assay-based typing. The material from the prospective study consisted of cDNA or gDNA derived from T cells, B-cell-depleted T cells, or PBMCs. The research as a whole found: The amount of clinical and demographic metadata varied by source and participant and was provided uncurated.

The immunoSEQ Assay, a bias-controlled multiplex PCR, was used to amplify TCRbeta CDR3 regions from genomic DNA. Per the original workflow: Within the assay, amplification of reference gene primers was used to estimate how many nucleated cells each sample contained. Sequence reads were collapsed and filtered to measure the absolute abundance of every unique TCRbeta CDR3 rearrangement. For each sample, productive Simpson clonality was calculated as the square root of Simpson's diversity index over productive rearrangements. The source is immuneACCESS, and TCRdb retained only in-frame sequences with V and J called. Part of the clones is not carried over; for the studies checked, unresolved V genes explain less than half of this, and the remainder is unexplained. The V and J calls and clone size come from that table; D and trimming were worked out from the DNA. The sample profile shows approximately 300,000 clones; around 84% of them were found once. The top ten hold roughly a tenth of the sample.

V and J are truncated by 4 bases and 12 bases respectively, leaving an intervening sequence of 13 bases. The germline V gene supplies CDR1 SGHTA and CDR2 FQGNSA. From its cysteine to its phenylalanine, the CDR3 spans 12 amino acids. Only the CDR3 part of the read is kept: 36 bases, read in frame from the first base. This clone has only one observation. Its cognate antigen has yet to be identified. No much larger clonotype is one base removed from it; base qualities were not supplied. Participants in the prospective study were enrolled through a virtual design, were aged about 18 to 100 years, and lived in approximately 25 United States geographic areas. In the prospective study, cohorts were assigned on the basis of participant-reported clinical history obtained from a screening survey and a study questionnaire. Recovered participants in ImmuneRACE Cohort 3 were defined as having two consecutive negative NP/OP PCR tests, clearance from a healthcare professional, or resolution of symptoms. In the prospective study, mobile phlebotomists collected whole blood, serum and a nasopharyngeal or oropharyngeal swab from each participant. Over an approximately 2-month period, participants in the prospective study had the option of providing additional blood draws and questionnaires. Before DNA extraction, blood samples from the prospective study were shipped at room temperature or frozen.

Sequenced: PBMCs or T cells enriched from blood (not recorded which). The sequence was collected from a young woman who had recovered from COVID-19. The rearranged segments are TRBV7-2 and TRBJ1-5; no D gene can be assigned with confidence. CDR3 region: CASSYPNAIQHF. The nucleotide sequence reads as follows: TGTGCCAGCAGCTACCCGAACGCTATCCAGCATTTT.